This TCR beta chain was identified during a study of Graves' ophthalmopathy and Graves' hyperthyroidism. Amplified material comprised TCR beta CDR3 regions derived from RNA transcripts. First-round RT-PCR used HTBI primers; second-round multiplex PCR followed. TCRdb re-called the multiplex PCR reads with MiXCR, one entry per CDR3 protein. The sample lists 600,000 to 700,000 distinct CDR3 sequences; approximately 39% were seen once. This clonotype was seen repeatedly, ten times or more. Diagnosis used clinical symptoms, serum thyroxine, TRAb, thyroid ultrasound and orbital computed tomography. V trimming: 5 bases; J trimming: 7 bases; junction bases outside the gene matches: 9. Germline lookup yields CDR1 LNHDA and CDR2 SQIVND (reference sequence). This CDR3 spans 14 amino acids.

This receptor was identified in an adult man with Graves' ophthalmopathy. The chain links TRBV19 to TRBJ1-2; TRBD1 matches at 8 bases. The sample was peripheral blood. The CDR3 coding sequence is TGTGCCAGTAGTCCCGAGACAGGGGTTGCTGGCTACACCTTC. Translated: CASSPETGVAGYTF.